Following are 10 T cell receptor beta chains from one sample sequenced in a study of T cell clonality in common variable immunodeficiency. Measured with immunoSEQ multiplex PCR; TCRdb has only the in-frame clones, and not every one. The sample yields 40,000 to 45,000 clones, without any singletons. Source material: peripheral blood mononuclear cells. The receptors here all came from a person aged 18 to 69 in good health.

This clone was counted many times. The read ends 3 residues shy of where the CDR3 ends; the end is completed using the germline J gene. The rearrangement joins TRBV5-1 to TRBJ2-2, with 8 bases lining up with TRBD1. Germline V gives CDR1 SGHRS, CDR2 YFSETQ. With V trimmed by 4 bases and J by 6 bases, 11 bases remained unmatched. This CDR3 is 16 amino acids long. The CDR3 DNA, read in part, is TGCGCCAGCAGCCCGGGACAGGCATATCGCGCCGGGGAG. Translating gives CASSPGQAYRAGE. The CDR3 reads in full as CASSPGQAYRAGELFF.

This clone was detected many times. With the read ending 3 residues before the CDR3 end, the germline J gene is used to fill in that end. The chain is built from TRBV5-1 and TRBJ1-2; 8 nucleotides align to TRBD1. The germline CDR1 and CDR2 sequences are SGHRS and YFSETQ. The CDR3 is made up of 14 amino acids. The CDR3 loop reads CASSLDGQGDGYTF. CDR3 DNA, as far as it was read: TGCGCCAGCAGCTTAGATGGACAGGGTGACGGC.

There are many counts of this clone. The missing CDR3 end, 3 residues past where the read stops, is filled in from the germline J gene. V usage is TRBV30 and J usage is TRBJ1-2; no firm D call. The CDR3 spans 13 residues. V lost 0 bases and J 4 bases, leaving 9 bases between the germline ends. Germline CDR1 is GTSNPN and CDR2 is SVGIG (reference sequence). The sequenced CDR3 bases are TGTGCCTGGAGTGTATATCCGGGCTATGGC. It is translated as CAWSVYPGYG. The full-length CDR3 reads as CAWSVYPGYGYTF.

This clone came up many times. Read sequence stops 3 residues before the CDR3 end, and the germline J gene provides the missing end. This chain links TRBV7-9 with TRBJ2-1; TRBD2 agrees at 13 bases. This CDR3 comprises 15 residues. After removal of 5 bases from V and 6 bases from J, the junction contained 4 bases not matched to a gene. Germline lookup yields CDR1 SEHNR and CDR2 FQNEAQ (reference sequence). The covered CDR3 bases are TGTGCCAGCAGCGTACGGACTAGCGGGAGCAATGAG. Protein sequence: CASSVRTSGSNE. The entire CDR3 is CASSVRTSGSNEQFF.

This clone was seen at least ten times. The read ends 3 residues early relative to the CDR3; the germline J gene fills the gap. The genes are TRBV7-9 and TRBJ2-3, with a tentative D call TRBD1 (6 bases). Germline V CDR1 and CDR2: SEHNR, FQNEAQ (reference sequence). V lost 6 bases, J lost 2 bases, and 15 bases lay in between. The CDR3 runs 15 residues. The sequenced part of the CDR3 DNA is TGTGCCAGCAGATTTCACAGGGAGATCACAGATACG. Encoded protein: CASRFHREITDT. The whole CDR3 sequence reads CASRFHREITDTQYF. Full variable domain (missing parts from reference TRBV7-9 and TRBJ2-3): DTGVSQNPRHKITKRGQNVTFRCDPISEHNRLYWYRQTLGQGPEFLTYFQNEAQLEKSRLLSDRFSAERPKGSFSTLEIQRTEQGDSAMYLCASRFHREITDTQYFGPGTRLTVL.

This clone was seen many times. The read falls 3 residues short of the CDR3 end, and the missing part is taken from the germline J gene. The rearrangement joins TRBV5-1 to TRBJ2-7, with unresolved D. CDR3 length: 15 amino acids. Trimming took 4 bases from V and 0 from J, leaving 14 bases between them. The germline V gene has CDR1 SGHRS and CDR2 YFSETQ. This CDR3 reads CASSPKTFSSYEQYF. The sequenced part of the CDR3 DNA is TGCGCCAGCAGCCCAAAGACTTTTAGCTCCTACGAG.

At least ten counts were recorded for this clone. Read data end 3 residues before the CDR3 end; the end is taken from the germline J gene. V is TRBV28 and J is TRBJ2-7, with 7 bases aligning to TRBD2. Trimming at V came to 8 bases and at J to 0 bases, leaving 10 bases not matched to a gene. The germline V gene has CDR1 MDHEN and CDR2 SYDVKM. The CDR3 loop spans 15 amino acids. CDR3 sequence: CASRPMGGGSYEQYF. The part of the CDR3 DNA that was read is TGTGCCAGCCGGCCCATGGGCGGGGGCTCCTACGAG.

This clone was observed many times. The read terminates 3 residues before the CDR3 end, so the remaining end is supplied by the germline J gene. V is TRBV5-1 and J is TRBJ2-7, with TRBD1 matching 7 bases. V was clipped by 2 bases and J by 6 bases; unmatched bases: 11. Germline V gene sequence: CDR1 SGHRS, CDR2 YFSETQ. This CDR3 comprises 15 residues. The chain's CDR3 is CASSLQGGEIGEQYF. CDR3 DNA (partial): TGCGCCAGCAGCTTACAAGGGGGCGAAATAGGCGAG.

This clone was detected many times. The read stops 3 residues short of the end of the CDR3; the missing end is completed from the germline J gene. This chain joins TRBV2 and TRBJ1-2; a possible D gene is TRBD1 (5 bases). Germline loops: CDR1 SNHLY, CDR2 FYNNEI. V gave up 6 bases and J gave up 0 bases, with 8 bases separating them. The length of the CDR3 is 13 residues. The CDR3 is CASSRDSNYGYTF. CDR3 bases read: TGTGCCAGCAGCAGGGATTCTAACTATGGC.

This clone was recorded many times. The sequenced fragment ends 3 residues before the CDR3 boundary, so the rest is inferred from the germline J gene. This chain connects TRBV5-1 to TRBJ1-5; TRBD1 is a possible D gene (5 bases). This CDR3 has 15 residues. Between the trimmed V and J ends, which lost 4 bases and 6 bases, there was a span of 17 bases. Germline-derived CDR1 and CDR2 are SGHRS and YFSETQ. The CDR3 here is CASSPGGGQGQPQHF. CDR3 DNA, as far as it was read: TGCGCCAGCAGCCCGGGGGGGGGTCAAGGTCAGCCC.